The clone carrying this T cell receptor (beta chain) was seen more than once but under ten times. What it recognizes is unknown. The primer mix had 60 Vbeta and 13 Jbeta primers. Clones were sequenced by immunoSEQ multiplex PCR, and TCRdb holds only the in-frame ones, with some missing. In the table there are about 94,000 clones, around three fifths of which are singletons. The data originate from a study of cytomegalovirus exposure and HLA in healthy donors. Study details: A previous analysis identified approximately 110 million unique TCR beta sequences derived from roughly 190 million T cells. Regarding the study as a whole: HLA restriction was apparent for most CMV-associated TCR beta chains in a later analysis. For TCR beta chains, V- and J-gene trimming was later linked to a missense DCLRE1C variant.

Germline CDR1 LNHDA, CDR2 SQIVND (reference sequence). The length of the CDR3 is 16 residues. V was pared by 0 bases and J by 3 bases, with 4 bases of the junction left unmatched. This receptor was identified in a man aged 30 to 39 in good health and CMV-seronegative. Sequenced input: PBMCs. The chain joins TRBV19 to TRBJ1-5, with 8 positions matching TRBD1. The CDR3 reads CASSIEGTGSNQPQHF. The CDR3 nucleotides are TGTGCCAGTAGTATAGAAGGGACAGGCTCCAATCAGCCCCAGCATTTT. Full variable domain (remainder filled in from reference TRBV19 and TRBJ1-5): DGGITQSPKYLFRKEGQNVTLSCEQNLNHDAMYWYRQDPGQGLRLIYYSQIVNDFQKGDIAEGYSVSREKKESFPLTVTSAQKNPTAFYLCASSIEGTGSNQPQHFGDGTRLSIL.